The clone carrying this TCR beta chain was seen just once. The antigen remains undetermined. The CDR3 has 13 amino acids. Germline V gene sequence: CDR1 MGHDK, CDR2 SYGVNS. The V and J ends lost 9 bases and 1 base, in that order; junction bases with no gene match: 2. Produced via immunoSEQ multiplex PCR; TCRdb's table is partial and in-frame only. The sample lists around 58,000 clones; 80% to 90% were seen once. This record belongs to a study of OX40 agonist ivuxolimab in advanced cancers. Overall study context: Patients' therapy was ivuxolimab, an antibody that acts as an agonist of OX40 (CD134). A partial response was reached by three patients: one with hepatocellular carcinoma and two with cutaneous melanoma. Study-level points and caveats: At 0.1 to 3.0 mg/kg, CD4+ and CD8+ blood T cells expanded clonally by week 6.

J is TRBJ2-2 and V is TRBV25-1, with 7 bases identical to TRBD1. Material: CD4+ or CD8+ T cells sorted from blood, obtained in a trial of the OX40 agonist ivuxolimab. This receptor was taken from an adult with an advanced solid tumor such as melanoma, head and neck, liver or kidney cancer. DNA of the CDR3: TGTGCCAGTCGGGACAGGAACACCGGGGAGCTGTTTTTT. Its protein is CASRDRNTGELFF.